This TCR beta chain was sequenced during a study of tumor-infiltrating lymphocytes in oesophageal squamous cell carcinoma. MiXCR was run by TCRdb on the PCR reads, yielding one entry per CDR3 protein. The sample consists of 11,000 to 15,000 distinct CDR3 sequences, approximately 45% of them appearing once. The CDR3 loop spans 13 amino acids. CDR1 is SNHLY, CDR2 FYNNEI, per germline. The sequence derives from a male donor with esophageal squamous cell carcinoma. Specimen: blood. The chain is built from TRBV2 and TRBJ2-4; D might be TRBD2 (6 bases). The DNA end is more similar to TRBJ2-1, so the J call may be wrong. The CDR3 protein is CASSQDYTNEQFF. DNA for the CDR3: TGTGCCAGCAGTCAGGACTACACCAATGAGCAGTTCTTC.